These 21 T cell receptor beta chains share one sample of origin, sequenced in a study of blood T cell repertoires in COVID-19. Repertoires were generated with immunoSEQ multiplex PCR, while TCRdb's copy carries only in-frame clones and drops some. The repertoire holds 110,000 to 150,000 clones, with approximately 84% as singletons. Sequencing input: peripheral blood. These receptor sequences come from a human donor in a cohort sampled during active COVID-19.

The rearrangement links TRBV12-3 or TRBV12-4 to TRBJ1-2; unclear D gene. CDR3 size: 12 residues. V was trimmed by 2 bases and J by 5 bases, leaving 6 bases between them. The CDR3 loop is CASSLTLYGYTF. CDR3 sequence (DNA): TGTGCCAGCAGTTTAACCCTATATGGCTACACCTTC.

Only a few counts were recorded for this clone. The V gene is TRBV11-3, the J gene TRBJ2-3; D gene uncertain. The CDR3 spans 14 residues. Trimming took off 5 bases at V and 2 bases at J, with 11 bases between the two ends. Per germline, CDR1 SGHNT and CDR2 YENEEA. The CDR3 spells CASSPRLLTDTQYF. In DNA form, the CDR3 reads TGTGCCAGCAGCCCTAGACTGCTCACAGATACGCAGTATTTT.

This chain joins TRBV6-1 and TRBJ1-5; 7 nucleotides align to TRBD1. This CDR3 is built from 17 residues. V was pared by 0 bases and J by 6 bases, with 11 bases of the junction left unmatched. From germline, CDR1 is MNHNS and CDR2 SASEGT. This chain's CDR3 is CASSEARGSLGGQPQHF. DNA for the CDR3: TGTGCCAGCAGTGAAGCCAGGGGGTCTCTCGGAGGTCAGCCCCAGCATTTT.

The V call is TRBV7-3, the J call TRBJ1-3; D possibly corresponds to TRBD1 (5 bases). V shed 6 bases and J shed 2 bases, with 5 bases lying between them. This CDR3 has 12 amino acids. CDR1 and CDR2 from the germline V gene are SGHTA and FQGTGA. CDR3 in amino acids: CASRGPGNTIYF. CDR3 DNA: TGTGCCAGCAGGGGGCCTGGAAACACCATATATTTT.

The chain employs TRBV7-2 and TRBJ2-5, with TRBD1 matching over 8 bases. Trimming at V came to 5 bases and at J to 5 bases, leaving 1 base not matched to a gene. The CDR3 is 12 amino acids. Germline CDR1 is SGHTA and CDR2 is FQGNSA. The CDR3 protein is CASSRDRETQYF. The CDR3 DNA follows: TGTGCCAGCAGCCGGGACAGGGAGACCCAGTACTTC.

This clone was recorded only once. The chain has TRBV7-9 and TRBJ1-4; 7 nucleotides align to TRBD1. The CDR3 covers 14 residues. The V gene end was trimmed by 2 bases and the J gene end by 8 bases; junction bases not matched to a gene: 5. CDR1 and CDR2 from the germline V gene are SEHNR and FQNEAQ (reference sequence). Here the CDR3 reads CASSLSGGREKLFF. The CDR3 bases are TGTGCCAGCAGCTTATCAGGGGGTCGGGAAAAACTGTTTTTT.

This chain connects TRBV7-2 to TRBJ2-3, with 10 bases matching TRBD2. V shed 4 bases, J shed 5 bases, and the junction held 3 bases outside the gene matches. Germline assignment: CDR1 SGHTA and CDR2 FQGNSA. The CDR3 is made up of 14 amino acids. The CDR3 nucleotides read TGTGCCAGCAGCTCAGCGGGGGGGGGAGATACGCAGTATTTT. This sequence encodes CASSSAGGGDTQYF.

The V and J genes are TRBV18 and TRBJ2-2, with D tentatively TRBD1 (6 bases). The ends were cut back, 6 bases at V and 0 bases at J, with 14 bases in the middle. Germline V gene sequence: CDR1 KGHSH, CDR2 LQKENI. This CDR3 has 16 amino acids. CDR3 coding DNA: TGTGCCAGCTCCACCGGCTCAGGGGCGAACACCGGGGAGCTGTTTTTT. As protein: CASSTGSGANTGELFF.

The chain uses TRBV5-1 and TRBJ1-5; no clear D. Germline-derived CDR1 and CDR2 are SGHRS and YFSETQ. The CDR3 totals 15 residues. Trimming removed 3 bases at V and 3 bases at J, with 13 bases between. The CDR3 DNA sequence: TGCGCCAGCAGCTCGGGTCCGGGGATCAATCAGCCCCAGCATTTT. Protein: CASSSGPGINQPQHF.

The rearrangement uses TRBV2 and TRBJ2-5; weak D call: TRBD2 (6 bases). V was pared by 2 bases and J by 4 bases, with 17 bases between. The CDR3 is made up of 16 amino acids. Germline loops: CDR1 SNHLY, CDR2 FYNNEI. CDR3 residues: CASSESLGRRGETQYF. The CDR3 nucleotides read TGTGCCAGCAGTGAATCCCTAGGACGGCGGGGAGAGACCCAGTACTTC.

The CDR3 DNA reads TGTGCCAGCAGCGAGGGACTAGCGGGACGCACCGGGGAGCTGTTTTTT. The encoded protein is CASSEGLAGRTGELFF. The genes are TRBV2 and TRBJ2-2, with 13 bases identical to TRBD2. CDR1 and CDR2 (germline): SNHLY, FYNNEI. Trimming took 6 bases from V and 4 from J; bases not matched to a gene: 5. The CDR3 contains 16 residues.

The chain is built from TRBV6-1 and TRBJ2-5, with 11 bases aligning to TRBD2. The germline V gene has CDR1 MNHNS and CDR2 SASEGT. This CDR3 comprises 14 residues. The ends lost 3 bases at V and 6 bases at J; junction bases unmatched: 3. This CDR3 reads CASSDTSGGKTQYF. CDR3 nucleotide sequence: TGTGCCAGCAGTGACACTAGCGGGGGTAAGACCCAGTACTTC.

The chain links TRBV7-8 to TRBJ2-1; possible D gene TRBD1, 5 bases. This CDR3 has 15 amino acids. Germline V gene data show CDR1 as SGHVS and CDR2 as FQNEAQ. Trimming took 7 bases from V and 1 from J, leaving 14 bases between them. The CDR3 protein is CASTPDTGSYNEQFF. CDR3 DNA: TGTGCCAGCACCCCGGACACAGGTTCCTACAATGAGCAGTTCTTC.

The chain is built from TRBV21-1 and TRBJ1-2; the D call in the table, TRBD1, was not verified against the DNA. TRBV21-1 is tagged as a pseudogene. The CDR3 has 14 residues. CDR3: CASSEGRGGYGYTF. CDR3 in DNA: TGTGCCAGCAGCGAAGGCAGAGGGGGCTATGGCTACACCTTC.

The V call is TRBV6-4, the J call TRBJ2-3, with TRBD2 as a possible D gene (5 bases). In germline, CDR1 is MRHNA, CDR2 SNTAGT. This CDR3 region has 15 residues. The V gene lost 3 bases and the J gene lost 5 bases, with 15 bases spanning the gap. CDR3 region: CASSESPRGRDTQYF. Here the CDR3 DNA reads TGTGCCAGCAGTGAATCGCCTCGGGGTCGAGATACGCAGTATTTT.

The chain is built from TRBV11-2 and TRBJ1-5; TRBD1 is a possible D gene (6 bases). Between the trimmed V and J ends, which lost 5 bases and 0 bases, there was a span of 14 bases. CDR3 size: 16 residues. Per germline, CDR1 SGHAT and CDR2 FQNNGV. The CDR3 nucleotides read TGTGCCAGCAGCCCAGGGGTGGGGGTTAGCAATCAGCCCCAGCATTTT. It is translated as CASSPGVGVSNQPQHF.

The gene calls are TRBV5-1 and TRBJ1-3; the D gene is possibly TRBD1 (5 bases). Per the germline V gene, CDR1 is SGHRS and CDR2 is YFSETQ. This CDR3 has 15 amino acids. V was cut by 1 base and J by 2 bases, with 10 bases left in between. CDR3 amino acids: CASSLSGGTGNTIYF. CDR3 DNA: TGCGCCAGCAGCTTGTCGGGGGGAACTGGAAACACCATATATTTT.

V usage is TRBV19 and J usage is TRBJ2-1, with 10 nucleotides matching TRBD2. V was pared by 6 bases and J by 9 bases, with 14 bases of the junction left unmatched. Per the germline V gene, CDR1 is LNHDA and CDR2 is SQIVND (reference sequence). The CDR3 covers 16 residues. The CDR3 is CASSRTGQGLAVEQFF. Here the CDR3 DNA reads TGTGCCAGTAGCCGGACAGGCCAAGGACTAGCGGTTGAGCAGTTCTTC.

This rearrangement joins TRBV6-5 to TRBJ1-2; 10 bases are a match to TRBD1. Trimming cost V 2 bases and J 8 bases; bases outside gene matches: 11. CDR3 length equals 16 residues. The germline V gene has CDR1 MNHEY and CDR2 SVGAGI. CDR3 nucleotide sequence: TGTGCCAGCAGTTACGGCCGACAGGGGGCGCCGGACGGCTACACCTTC. Protein sequence: CASSYGRQGAPDGYTF.

This clone turned up a few times. This sample also contains other DNA sequences that code for the same CDR3. The CDR3 region is CSVRQGNYNSPLHF. The CDR3 DNA reads TGCAGCGTTCGACAGGGCAACTATAATTCACCCCTCCACTTT. The chain recombines TRBV29-1 with TRBJ1-6, with TRBD1 identical over 7 bases. Trimming removed 5 bases from V and 3 bases from J; junction bases left unmatched: 4. Germline assignment: CDR1 SQVTM and CDR2 ANQGSEA. There are 14 residues in the CDR3.

The chain combines TRBV7-9 with TRBJ2-1; D may be TRBD2 (7 bases). Germline loops: CDR1 SEHNR, CDR2 FQNEAQ (reference sequence). V was shortened by 10 bases and J by 6 bases, with 16 bases between the two germline ends. CDR3 size: 13 residues. CDR3 DNA: TGTGCCACTCTGATTGCGGGGGCCAATGAGCAGTTCTTC. Its translation is CATLIAGANEQFF. Based on the CDR3 plus reference TRBV7-9 and TRBJ2-1, the full variable domain is DTGVSQNPRHKITKRGQNVTFRCDPISEHNRLYWYRQTLGQGPEFLTYFQNEAQLEKSRLLSDRFSAERPKGSFSTLEIQRTEQGDSAMYLCATLIAGANEQFFGPGTRLTVL.